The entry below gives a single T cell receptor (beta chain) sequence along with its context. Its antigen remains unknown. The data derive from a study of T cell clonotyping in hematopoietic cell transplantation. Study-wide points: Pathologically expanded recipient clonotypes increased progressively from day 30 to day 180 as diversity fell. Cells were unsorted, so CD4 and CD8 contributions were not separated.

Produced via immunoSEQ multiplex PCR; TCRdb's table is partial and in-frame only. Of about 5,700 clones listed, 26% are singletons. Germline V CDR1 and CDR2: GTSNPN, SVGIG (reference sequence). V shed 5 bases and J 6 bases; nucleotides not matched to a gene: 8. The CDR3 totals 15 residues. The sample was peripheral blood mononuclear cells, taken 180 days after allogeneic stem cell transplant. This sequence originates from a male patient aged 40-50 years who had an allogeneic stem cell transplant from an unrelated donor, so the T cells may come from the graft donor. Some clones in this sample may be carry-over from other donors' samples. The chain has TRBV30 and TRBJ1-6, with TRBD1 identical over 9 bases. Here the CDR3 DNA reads TGTGCCTGGGGGGGGACAGGGTCGCGTAATTCACCCCTCCACTTT. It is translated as CAWGGTGSRNSPLHF.